Each of the 14 T cell receptor beta chains below was sequenced from the same sample in a study of blood T cell repertoires in COVID-19. Sequencing used immunoSEQ multiplex PCR; TCRdb keeps in-frame clones, though not all of them. The profile shows 270,000 or so clones, roughly 88% of them singletons. Specimen: PBMCs or T cells enriched from blood (not recorded which). The receptors come from a woman aged 40 to 50 with acute COVID-19.

This clone was seen only once. V is TRBV28 and J is TRBJ1-2; 10 bases are shared with TRBD1. Unmatched junction bases numbered 7, after V lost 7 bases and J lost 5 bases. The CDR3 length is 14 residues. Germline V gene sequence: CDR1 MDHEN, CDR2 SYDVKM. CDR3 coding DNA: TGTGCCAGCACCACGGACAGGGGGGTGTATGGCTACACCTTC. Encoded protein: CASTTDRGVYGYTF.

The chain carries TRBV28 and TRBJ1-2; 7 bases are shared with TRBD1. Trimming at V came to 3 bases and at J to 2 bases, leaving 3 bases not matched to a gene. The CDR3 totals 14 residues. Germline CDR1 reads MDHEN; CDR2 reads SYDVKM. The CDR3 region has the DNA TGTGCCAGCAGTTTGAGGGACAGAAACTATGGCTACACCTTC. Translation: CASSLRDRNYGYTF.

The chain couples TRBV9 to TRBJ1-2; 8 bases are shared with TRBD1. Germline CDR1 and CDR2: SGDLS and YYNGEE. The CDR3 is 12 amino acids. V was clipped by 7 bases and J by 3 bases; unmatched bases: 2. The CDR3 region is CASSTGDYGYTF. CDR3 nucleotide sequence: TGTGCCAGCTCGACAGGGGACTATGGCTACACCTTC.

The DNA of the CDR3 is TGTGCCAGTTCACAGACGGTTGATCAGCCCCAGCATTTT. Protein: CASSQTVDQPQHF. The chain recombines TRBV12-3 or TRBV12-4 with TRBJ1-5; D not certain. Trimming removed 9 bases from V and 5 bases from J, with 14 bases in between. The CDR3 is made up of 13 amino acids.

The chain couples TRBV24-1 to TRBJ1-4; D remains ambiguous. The V gene's germline CDR1 is KGHDR and CDR2 SFDVKD. The CDR3 length is 15 residues. The V end lost 2 bases, the J end lost 7 bases, and 13 bases lay between the germline ends. CDR3 residues: CATSDSTPEGEKLFF. The CDR3 nucleotides read TGTGCCACCAGTGATTCGACACCAGAAGGTGAAAAACTGTTTTTT.

This chain connects TRBV28 to TRBJ2-6; no clear D. CDR1 MDHEN and CDR2 SYDVKM come from the germline V gene. The CDR3 runs to 15 residues. V shed 4 bases and J shed 0 bases, with 7 bases lying between them. The CDR3 spells CASSSTVSGANVLTF. In nucleotides, the CDR3 is TGTGCCAGCAGTTCCACAGTCTCTGGGGCCAACGTCCTGACTTTC.

The rearrangement links TRBV5-1 to TRBJ1-1, with TRBD1 matching 9 bases. Germline values: CDR1 SGHRS, CDR2 YFSETQ. The V gene end was trimmed by 7 bases and the J gene end by 5 bases; junction bases not matched to a gene: 6. The CDR3 covers 13 residues. This CDR3 is CASAQGALTEAFF. CDR3 DNA: TGCGCCAGCGCACAGGGGGCGCTTACTGAAGCTTTCTTT. The full variable domain, in which reference TRBV5-1 and TRBJ1-1 provide the parts outside the CDR3, is KAGVTQTPRYLIKTRGQQVTLSCSPISGHRSVSWYQQTPGQGLQFLFEYFSETQRNKGNFPGRFSGRQFSNSRSEMNVSTLELGDSALYLCASAQGALTEAFFGQGTRLTVV.

The V call is TRBV24-1, the J call TRBJ2-5; 9 nucleotides agree with TRBD1. V was clipped by 4 bases and J by 4 bases; unmatched bases: 6. The V gene's germline CDR1 is KGHDR and CDR2 SFDVKD. CDR3 length: 15 residues. For the CDR3, the DNA is TGTGCCACCAGTGAGTCGGGACAGGGAGGAGAGACCCAGTACTTC. This codes for CATSESGQGGETQYF.

V gene TRBV9 combines with J gene TRBJ1-1; a possible D gene is TRBD1 (6 bases). Trimming shortened V by 4 bases and J by 1 base, and 11 bases separated the two germline ends. Germline loops: CDR1 SGDLS, CDR2 YYNGEE. The CDR3 extends over 14 amino acids. The CDR3 is CASSIQTGNTEAFF. CDR3 in DNA: TGTGCCAGCAGCATACAGACAGGGAACACTGAAGCTTTCTTT.

V usage is TRBV2 and J usage is TRBJ2-7; 9 positions match TRBD1. Losses at the gene ends were 6 bases for V and 4 bases for J; bases not matched to a gene: 4. CDR1 SNHLY and CDR2 FYNNEI come from the germline V gene. The CDR3 contains 13 residues. CDR3 in amino acids: CASSATGGYEQYF. CDR3 nucleotides: TGTGCCAGCAGCGCGACAGGGGGGTACGAGCAGTACTTC.

The J gene is TRBJ1-1, the V gene TRBV7-6, with D possibly matching TRBD1 (5 bases). CDR3 size: 16 residues. Germline V gene data show CDR1 as SGHVS and CDR2 as FNYEAQ. V lost 2 bases to trimming and J lost 1 base, with 14 bases between them. CDR3 nucleotides: TGTGCCAGCAGCTTATACGAACAGGTCGGGAACACTGAAGCTTTCTTT. This translates into CASSLYEQVGNTEAFF.

The rearrangement links TRBV9 to TRBJ2-3; D gene unclear. V was pared by 0 bases and J by 3 bases, with 11 bases between. The CDR3 spans 15 residues. CDR1 SGDLS and CDR2 YYNGEE come from the germline V gene. DNA for the CDR3: TGTGCCAGCAGCGTAGACGGGTTGAAGACAGATACGCAGTATTTT. It translates to CASSVDGLKTDTQYF.

This clone was picked up one time. This chain connects TRBV7-2 to TRBJ2-1; D may be TRBD2 (7 bases). V lost 1 base, J lost 6 bases, and 25 bases lay in between. The CDR3 has 19 residues. CDR1 and CDR2 from the germline V gene are SGHTA and FQGNSA. The CDR3 bases are TGTGCCAGCAGCTTAGGTCCCTCCGGCTGGGGGGGCTATAGCAATGAGCAGTTCTTC. Its translation is CASSLGPSGWGGYSNEQFF.

This chain joins TRBV28 and TRBJ2-5, with D possibly being TRBD2 (6 bases). Germline CDR1 MDHEN, CDR2 SYDVKM. Trimming stripped 8 bases from V and 5 bases from J, with 18 bases between. This CDR3 has 14 amino acids. CDR3 nucleotide sequence: TGTGCCAGCGCCCTTCGGGGACTGGAGGAGACCCAGTACTTC. It yields the protein CASALRGLEETQYF.